The T cell receptor beta chain described here comes from a study of blood T cell repertoires in COVID-19. The overall study: COVID-19 samples from acute and convalescent phases originated in the United States, Italy and Spain. PBMCs, B-cell-depleted T cells, or T cells provided the cDNA or gDNA that made up the material.

Germline CDR1 reads SEHNR; CDR2 reads FQNEAQ (reference sequence). Between the trimmed V and J ends, which lost 5 bases and 8 bases, there was a span of 19 bases. The CDR3 sequence is 15 residues long. In the source study's methods: By means of reference gene primer amplification, nucleated cell counts were estimated. Clones were sequenced by immunoSEQ multiplex PCR, and TCRdb holds only the in-frame ones, with some missing. The DNA gave D and trimming, while V, J and clone size come from that table. Of about 270,000 clones listed, approximately 86% are singletons. Sequencing used peripheral blood. V gene TRBV7-9 combines with J gene TRBJ2-1; D possibly corresponds to TRBD2 (5 bases). This sequence originates from a woman aged 18-30 years with acute or convalescent COVID-19. CDR3 amino acids: CASSPQALARDEQFF. The CDR3 DNA sequence: TGTGCCAGCAGCCCCCAGGCGTTAGCGAGGGATGAGCAGTTCTTC.